The 31 T cell receptor beta chains below all came from one sample that was sequenced in a study of T cell responses to AZD1222 COVID-19 vaccine. Assay: immunoSEQ multiplex PCR; the TCRdb copy retains only in-frame clones and omits some. Of tens of thousands of clones listed, approximately 85% are singletons. Sequencing was performed on peripheral blood, taken 28 days after the second AZD1222 dose. The receptors come from an adult who received the AZD1222 COVID-19 vaccine.

The count of this clone is one. The chain employs TRBV2 and TRBJ2-2, with D uncertain. V was trimmed by 5 bases and J by 3 bases, leaving 7 bases between them. Germline CDR1 reads SNHLY; CDR2 reads FYNNEI. CDR3 size: 13 residues. CDR3 residues: CASSRTDTGELFF. Here the CDR3 DNA reads TGTGCCAGCAGTCGGACGGACACCGGGGAGCTGTTTTTT.

The rearrangement joins TRBV7-9 to TRBJ2-2; D remains ambiguous. The CDR3 length is 14 residues. Germline loops: CDR1 SEHNR, CDR2 FQNEAQ (reference sequence). The V gene lost 5 bases and the J gene lost 6 bases, with 13 bases spanning the gap. The CDR3 sequence is CASSPDVLPGELFF. The CDR3 nucleotides read TGTGCCAGCAGCCCGGACGTCCTTCCCGGGGAGCTGTTTTTT.

The chain is built from TRBV3-1 (or the pseudogene TRBV3-2) and TRBJ1-1, with 7 bases identical to TRBD1. CDR1 and CDR2 from the germline V gene are LGHDT and YNNKEL (reference sequence). The junction had 7 bases not matched to a gene; V was cut back by 7 bases and J by 5 bases. This CDR3 has 13 residues. The CDR3 DNA reads as TGTGCCAGCACCCGGACAGGCAGGACTGAAGCTTTCTTT. Its translation is CASTRTGRTEAFF.

This clone appeared once. The DNA of the CDR3 is TGTGCCACCAGTGAGCCCCCGGGAGCGGGGGGGCCGTGGAGTACCGGGGAGCTGTTTTTT. Translating gives CATSEPPGAGGPWSTGELFF. The chain carries TRBV24-1 and TRBJ2-2; 10 positions match TRBD2. This CDR3 is built from 20 residues. Losses at the gene ends were 4 bases for V and 5 bases for J; bases not matched to a gene: 18. Germline CDR1 and CDR2: KGHDR and SFDVKD.

The V gene is TRBV18, the J gene TRBJ1-2; D is uncertain. Germline CDR1 is KGHSH and CDR2 is LQKENI. This CDR3 has 13 residues. V lost 2 bases, J lost 4 bases, and 8 bases lay in between. This CDR3 reads CASSPTPGYGYTF. The CDR3 DNA follows: TGTGCCAGCTCACCAACGCCAGGCTATGGCTACACCTTC.

A few counts support this clone. The V gene is TRBV9, the J gene TRBJ1-1, with unresolved D. V lost 0 bases and J 1 base, leaving 7 bases between the germline ends. This CDR3 comprises 14 residues. CDR1 SGDLS and CDR2 YYNGEE come from the germline V gene. CDR3 sequence: CASSVGNPNTEAFF. The CDR3 DNA is TGTGCCAGCAGCGTAGGGAATCCGAACACTGAAGCTTTCTTT.

In this sample, this clone turned up once. The chain employs TRBV6-5 and TRBJ2-1; D remains unclear. CDR1 and CDR2 (germline): MNHEY, SVGAGI. V gave up 8 bases and J gave up 10 bases, with 18 bases separating them. The length of the CDR3 is 13 residues. CDR3 loop: CASLSFWQEEQFF. As DNA, the CDR3 is TGTGCCAGCCTCAGTTTTTGGCAGGAGGAGCAGTTCTTC.

This clone was seen just once. V and J are TRBV28 and TRBJ2-5, with 10 bases matching TRBD2. J gave up 2 bases and V 6 bases, and 12 bases lay outside the gene matches. This CDR3 region has 17 residues. Germline-derived CDR1 and CDR2 are MDHEN and SYDVKM. The CDR3 region has the DNA TGTGCCAGCAGCACCAACCTAGCGGGAGAGCTACAAGAGACCCAGTACTTC. Its protein is CASSTNLAGELQETQYF. Supplemented by reference TRBV28 and TRBJ2-5, the full variable domain reads DVKVTQSSRYLVKRTGEKVFLECVQDMDHENMFWYRQDPGLGLRLIYFSYDVKMKEKGDIPEGYSVSREKKERFSLILESASTNQTSMYLCASSTNLAGELQETQYFGPGTRLLVL.

The CDR3 loop reads CASSSSGGEQYV. The CDR3 DNA is TGTGCCAGCAGCTCTAGCGGGGGCGAGCAGTACGTC. The chain joins TRBV11-2 to TRBJ2-7, with 10 bases that match TRBD2. The CDR3 contains 12 residues. CDR1 and CDR2 from the germline V gene are SGHAT and FQNNGV. V dropped 4 bases and J dropped 6; count of bases not matched to a gene: 0.

The chain is built from TRBV3-1 (or the pseudogene TRBV3-2) and TRBJ2-1; 15 nucleotides line up with TRBD2. V shed 1 base and J 10 bases; nucleotides not matched to a gene: 5. Germline V gene data show CDR1 as LGHDT and CDR2 as YNNKEL (reference sequence). The CDR3 extends over 16 amino acids. The CDR3 protein is CASSQGTGLAGGEQFF. For the CDR3, the DNA is TGTGCCAGCAGCCAAGGGACGGGACTAGCGGGGGGAGAGCAGTTCTTC.

This clone was observed a handful of times. CDR3 sequence reads: CASSLPTQHTDTQYF. The CDR3 region has the DNA TGTGCCAGCAGTTTACCCACCCAGCACACAGATACGCAGTATTTT. V gene TRBV28 combines with J gene TRBJ2-3; D is undetermined. The V end was cut by 2 bases, the J end by 2 bases, with 11 bases between. Germline CDR1 reads MDHEN; CDR2 reads SYDVKM. The CDR3 loop spans 15 amino acids.

The rearrangement uses TRBV10-2 and TRBJ1-1; D is unresolved. V was shortened by 7 bases and J by 1 base, with 7 bases between the two germline ends. Germline lookup yields CDR1 WSHSY and CDR2 SAAADI. The CDR3 extends over 12 amino acids. The DNA for the CDR3 is TGCGCCAGCAAAAGCCCGAACACTGAAGCTTTCTTT. As protein: CASKSPNTEAFF.

V usage is TRBV28 and J usage is TRBJ1-5, with a weak D call TRBD1 (5 bases). Germline V gives CDR1 MDHEN, CDR2 SYDVKM. The CDR3 covers 15 residues. V was trimmed by 10 bases and J by 6 bases, leaving 22 bases between them. CDR3 sequence (DNA): TGTGCCATCACCGAGTGGCCGAATGGGGGTCAGCCCCAGCATTTT. Translation gives CAITEWPNGGQPQHF.

The chain employs TRBV20-1 and TRBJ1-1; D unresolved. Germline assignment: CDR1 DFQATT and CDR2 SNEGSKA (reference sequence). The length of the CDR3 is 10 residues. Trimming stripped 6 bases from V and 7 bases from J, with 9 bases between. The CDR3 protein is CSARRIEAFF. CDR3 in DNA: TGCAGTGCCCGCCGGATTGAAGCTTTCTTT.

The chain employs TRBV4-2 and TRBJ2-1; D is unclear. The CDR3 sequence is 13 residues long. CDR1 LGHNA and CDR2 YNFKEQ come from the germline V gene. V gave up 0 bases and J gave up 9 bases, with 9 bases separating them. CDR3 loop: CASSQDWSFEQFF. Written as DNA, the CDR3 is TGTGCCAGCAGCCAAGATTGGAGTTTTGAGCAGTTCTTC.

The table lists this clone with a count of one. V is TRBV9 and J is TRBJ2-7; 7 positions match TRBD1. The CDR3 consists of 15 residues. The junction had 9 bases not matched to a gene; V was cut back by 0 bases and J by 6 bases. Looked up from germline, CDR1 is SGDLS and CDR2 is YYNGEE. Here the CDR3 reads CASSVDVRQGREQYF. In nucleotides, the CDR3 is TGTGCCAGCAGCGTAGACGTAAGACAGGGACGCGAGCAGTACTTC.

The V gene is TRBV19, the J gene TRBJ1-2; D might be TRBD1 (5 bases). Germline CDR1 reads LNHDA; CDR2 reads SQIVND (reference sequence). The CDR3 loop spans 18 amino acids. V was trimmed by 7 bases and J by 5 bases, leaving 29 bases between them. CDR3 residues: CASKGVPDHRLRAYGYTF. The CDR3 DNA reads as TGTGCCAGTAAAGGGGTCCCGGATCACAGGCTTAGAGCGTATGGCTACACCTTC.

Here the CDR3 DNA reads TGTGCCAGCAGTTTTTCAAGCTCCTATAATTCACCCCTCCACTTT. Amino acid sequence: CASSFSSSYNSPLHF. The rearrangement links TRBV27 to TRBJ1-6; D unresolved. Germline CDR1 MNHEY, CDR2 SMNVEV (reference sequence). The CDR3 consists of 15 residues. The V end was cut by 3 bases, the J end by 0 bases, with 6 bases between.

The rearrangement uses TRBV5-6 and TRBJ1-2, with D possibly matching TRBD1 (6 bases). V was cut by 2 bases and J by 4 bases, with 18 bases left in between. This CDR3 has 16 residues. CDR1 is SGHDT and CDR2 is YYEEEE in the germline V gene. This chain's CDR3 is CASSFLTGTTAYGYTF. CDR3 DNA sequence: TGTGCCAGCAGCTTCCTCACAGGGACCACCGCCTATGGCTACACCTTC.

The chain has TRBV18 and TRBJ1-1; TRBD1 agrees at 7 bases. Germline loops: CDR1 KGHSH, CDR2 LQKENI. Germline trimming cut 3 bases from V and 4 bases from J; bases unmatched to any gene: 5. The CDR3 spans 14 residues. This CDR3 reads CASSPQGGVTEAFF. The CDR3 region has the DNA TGTGCCAGCTCACCGCAGGGGGGGGTCACTGAAGCTTTCTTT.

The rearrangement joins TRBV10-3 to TRBJ1-2; 7 bases map to TRBD1. The CDR3 consists of 15 residues. Looked up from germline, CDR1 is ENHRY and CDR2 is SYGVKD. Losses at the gene ends were 2 bases for V and 4 bases for J; bases not matched to a gene: 7. The DNA of the CDR3 is TGTGCCATCAGTGAGACACAGGGGAGCGGCTATGGCTACACCTTC. Amino acid sequence: CAISETQGSGYGYTF.

CDR3 sequence reads: CSAGGLAGGSRGTGELFF. The DNA for the CDR3 is TGCAGCGCTGGCGGACTAGCGGGAGGGTCACGGGGCACCGGGGAGCTGTTTTTT. The rearrangement joins TRBV29-1 to TRBJ2-2; 15 bases agree with TRBD2. The trim removed 7 bases at V and 4 bases at J, leaving 13 bases unmatched. The CDR3 consists of 18 residues. Germline assignment: CDR1 SQVTM and CDR2 ANQGSEA.

This rearrangement joins TRBV7-2 to TRBJ1-2, with D possibly TRBD1 on 5 matching bases. In germline, CDR1 is SGHTA, CDR2 FQGNSA. V dropped 3 bases and J dropped 4 bases, with 15 bases sitting between them. The CDR3 is made up of 15 amino acids. The CDR3 reads CASSFIGRVAYGYTF. CDR3 nucleotides: TGTGCCAGCAGCTTTATCGGCAGGGTCGCCTATGGCTACACCTTC.

This CDR3 reads CASSQEVRSGGEAFF. In DNA form, the CDR3 reads TGCGCCAGCAGCCAAGAGGTCAGGAGCGGTGGTGAAGCTTTCTTT. This chain connects TRBV4-1 to TRBJ1-1, with D uncertain. CDR1 MGHRA and CDR2 YSYEKL come from the germline V gene. This CDR3 has 15 amino acids. V lost 0 bases and J lost 7, with 15 bases in between.

This clone showed up just once. The chain couples TRBV19 to TRBJ1-4; D call uncertain. Trimming took 5 bases from V and 3 from J, leaving 16 bases between them. The CDR3 is 16 amino acids. Germline V gene sequence: CDR1 LNHDA, CDR2 SQIVND (reference sequence). The CDR3 region is CASSDPGRSSNEKLFF. As DNA, the CDR3 is TGTGCCAGTAGTGATCCAGGTCGTTCATCTAATGAAAAACTGTTTTTT.

The V call is TRBV12-3 or TRBV12-4, the J call TRBJ1-1; a possible D gene is TRBD1 (6 bases). The V gene lost 8 bases and the J gene lost 0 bases, with 10 bases spanning the gap. The CDR3 has 13 amino acids. CDR3 bases: TGTGCCAGCGGCGGACAGATGAACACTGAAGCTTTCTTT. This codes for CASGGQMNTEAFF.

This clone has just one count. The chain has TRBV11-2 and TRBJ2-3, with 12 bases matching TRBD2. Per the germline V gene, CDR1 is SGHAT and CDR2 is FQNNGV. With V trimmed by 4 bases and J by 5 bases, 7 bases remained unmatched. The CDR3 is made up of 16 amino acids. In nucleotides, the CDR3 is TGTGCCAGCAGCTCCGACGGACTAGCGGGGTTAGATACGCAGTATTTT. This codes for CASSSDGLAGLDTQYF.

The chain recombines TRBV5-4 with TRBJ2-5, with D possibly matching TRBD1 (6 bases). The germline V gene has CDR1 SGHNT and CDR2 YYREEE (reference sequence). The CDR3 has 14 residues. V was clipped by 4 bases and J by 5 bases, with 15 bases between them. CDR3 sequence: CASSPAGAGETQYF. The CDR3 DNA is TGTGCCAGCAGCCCGGCAGGGGCAGGTGAGACCCAGTACTTC.

The rearrangement links TRBV7-6 to TRBJ2-3; 9 bases match TRBD1. Looked up from germline, CDR1 is SGHVS and CDR2 is FNYEAQ. Trimming removed 1 base from V and 0 bases from J; junction bases left unmatched: 14. CDR3 length: 20 residues. Written as DNA, the CDR3 is TGTGCCAGCAGCTTAGTGGTAGACAGGGGGATGGGACTAAGCACAGATACGCAGTATTTT. The encoded protein is CASSLVVDRGMGLSTDTQYF. The variable domain in full, with the rest retrieved from reference TRBV7-6 and TRBJ2-3, is GAGVSQSPRYKVTKRGQDVALRCDPISGHVSLYWYRQALGQGPEFLTYFNYEAQQDKSGLPNDRFSAERPEGSISTLTIQRTEQRDSAMYRCASSLVVDRGMGLSTDTQYFGPGTRLTVL.

This sequence joins TRBV5-1 and TRBJ1-5; a possible D gene is TRBD1 (5 bases). The CDR3 totals 19 residues. Germline CDR1 and CDR2: SGHRS and YFSETQ. V was shortened by 2 bases and J by 1 base, with 22 bases between the two germline ends. CDR3 region: CASSFGASGPDGSNQPQHF. The CDR3 coding sequence is TGCGCCAGCAGCTTTGGGGCTTCAGGCCCCGATGGGAGCAATCAGCCCCAGCATTTT. Full variable domain (outside the CDR3, taken from reference TRBV5-1 and TRBJ1-5): KAGVTQTPRYLIKTRGQQVTLSCSPISGHRSVSWYQQTPGQGLQFLFEYFSETQRNKGNFPGRFSGRQFSNSRSEMNVSTLELGDSALYLCASSFGASGPDGSNQPQHFGDGTRLSIL.

This chain uses TRBV6-2 or TRBV6-3 with TRBJ1-2; D not resolved. This CDR3 region has 14 residues. V lost 2 bases, J lost 8 bases, and 15 bases lay in between. In germline, CDR1 is MNHEY, CDR2 SVGEGT. The CDR3 here is CASSYPVLTGGYTF. CDR3 sequence (DNA): TGTGCCAGCAGTTACCCTGTCCTGACGGGGGGCTACACCTTC.